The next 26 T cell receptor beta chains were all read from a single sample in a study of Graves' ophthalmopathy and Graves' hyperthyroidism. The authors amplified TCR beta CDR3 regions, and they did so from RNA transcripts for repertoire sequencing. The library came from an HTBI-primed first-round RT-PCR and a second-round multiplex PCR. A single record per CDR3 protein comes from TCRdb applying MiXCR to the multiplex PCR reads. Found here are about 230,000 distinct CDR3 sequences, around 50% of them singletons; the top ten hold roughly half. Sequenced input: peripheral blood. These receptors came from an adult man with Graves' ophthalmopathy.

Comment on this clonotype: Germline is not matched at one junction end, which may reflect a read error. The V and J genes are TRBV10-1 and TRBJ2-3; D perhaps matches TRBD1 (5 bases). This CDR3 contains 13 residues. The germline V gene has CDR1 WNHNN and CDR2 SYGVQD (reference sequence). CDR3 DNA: TGTGCCCTACGCCCAGGGAACACAGATACGCAGTGTTTT. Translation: CALRPGNTDTQCF.

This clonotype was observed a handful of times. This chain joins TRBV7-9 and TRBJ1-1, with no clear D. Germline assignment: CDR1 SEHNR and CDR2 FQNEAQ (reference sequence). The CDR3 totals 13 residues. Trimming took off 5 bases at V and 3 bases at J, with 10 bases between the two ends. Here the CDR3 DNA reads TGTGCCAGCAGCCGGCGGGAAGACACTGAAGCTTTCTTT. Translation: CASSRREDTEAFF.

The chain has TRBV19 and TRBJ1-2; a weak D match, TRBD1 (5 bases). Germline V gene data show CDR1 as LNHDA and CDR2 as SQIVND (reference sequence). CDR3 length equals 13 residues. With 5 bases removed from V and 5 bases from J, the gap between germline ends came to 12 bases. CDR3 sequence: CASSDGTSYGYTF. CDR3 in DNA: TGTGCCAGTAGTGATGGGACCTCTTATGGCTACACCTTC.

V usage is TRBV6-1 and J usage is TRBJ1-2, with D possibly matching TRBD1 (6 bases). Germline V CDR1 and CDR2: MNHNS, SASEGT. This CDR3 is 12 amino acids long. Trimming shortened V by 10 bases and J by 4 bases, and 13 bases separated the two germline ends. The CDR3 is CATPRDTYGYTF. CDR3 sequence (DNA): TGTGCCACCCCCCGGGACACCTATGGCTACACCTTC.

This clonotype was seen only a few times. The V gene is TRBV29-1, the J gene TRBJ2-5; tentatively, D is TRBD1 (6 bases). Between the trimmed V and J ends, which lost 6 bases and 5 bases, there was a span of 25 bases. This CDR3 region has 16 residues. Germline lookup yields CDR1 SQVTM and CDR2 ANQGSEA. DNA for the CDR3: TGCAGCGTAGAACCGGACAGCTTCCCGGGGCAGGAGACCCAGTACTTC. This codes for CSVEPDSFPGQETQYF. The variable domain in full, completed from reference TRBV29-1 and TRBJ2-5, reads SAVISQKPSRDICQRGTSLTIQCQVDSQVTMMFWYRQQPGQSLTLIATANQGSEATYESGFVIDKFPISRPNLTFSTLTVSNMSPEDSSIYLCSVEPDSFPGQETQYFGPGTRLLVL.

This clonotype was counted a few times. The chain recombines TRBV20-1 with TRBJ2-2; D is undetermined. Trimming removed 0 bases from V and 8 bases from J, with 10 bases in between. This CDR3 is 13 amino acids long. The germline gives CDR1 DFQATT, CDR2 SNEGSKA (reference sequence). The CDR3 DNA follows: TGCAGTGCTAGAGATCTGAGAGGAGGGGAGCTGTTTTTT. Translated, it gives CSARDLRGGELFF.

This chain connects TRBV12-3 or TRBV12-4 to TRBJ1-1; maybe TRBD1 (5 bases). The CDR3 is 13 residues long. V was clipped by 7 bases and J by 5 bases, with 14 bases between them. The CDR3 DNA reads TGTGCCAGCACACAAGGGGCGAGAACTGAAGCTTTCTTT. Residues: CASTQGARTEAFF.

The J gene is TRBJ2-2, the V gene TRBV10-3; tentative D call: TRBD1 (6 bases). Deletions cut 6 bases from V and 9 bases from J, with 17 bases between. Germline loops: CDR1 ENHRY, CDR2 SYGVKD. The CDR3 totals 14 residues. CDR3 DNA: TGTGCCATCAGGACAGGACAGAACTACCGGGAGCTGTTTTTT. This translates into CAIRTGQNYRELFF.

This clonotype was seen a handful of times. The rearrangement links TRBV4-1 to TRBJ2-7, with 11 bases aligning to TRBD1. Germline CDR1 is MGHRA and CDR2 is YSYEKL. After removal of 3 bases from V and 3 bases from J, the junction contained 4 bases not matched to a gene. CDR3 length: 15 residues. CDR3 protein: CASSHGQGARYEQYF. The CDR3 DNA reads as TGCGCCAGCAGCCACGGACAGGGGGCACGCTACGAGCAGTACTTC.

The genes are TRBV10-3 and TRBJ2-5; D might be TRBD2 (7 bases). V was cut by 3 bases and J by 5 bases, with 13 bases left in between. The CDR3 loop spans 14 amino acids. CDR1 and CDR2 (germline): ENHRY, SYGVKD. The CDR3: CAISDIGGRETQYF. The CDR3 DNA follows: TGTGCCATCAGTGACATCGGGGGGCGGGAGACCCAGTACTTC.

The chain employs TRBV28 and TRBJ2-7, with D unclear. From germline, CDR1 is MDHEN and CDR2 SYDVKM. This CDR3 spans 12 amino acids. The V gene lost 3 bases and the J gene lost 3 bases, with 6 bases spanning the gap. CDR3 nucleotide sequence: TGTGCCAGCAGTTTTAACAACTACGAGCAGTACTTC. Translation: CASSFNNYEQYF. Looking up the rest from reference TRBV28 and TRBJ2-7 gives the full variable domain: DVKVTQSSRYLVKRTGEKVFLECVQDMDHENMFWYRQDPGLGLRLIYFSYDVKMKEKGDIPEGYSVSREKKERFSLILESASTNQTSMYLCASSFNNYEQYFGPGTRLTVT.

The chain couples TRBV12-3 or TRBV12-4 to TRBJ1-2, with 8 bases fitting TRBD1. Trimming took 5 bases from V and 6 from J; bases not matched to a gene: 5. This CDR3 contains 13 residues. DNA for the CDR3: TGTGCCAGCAGTCGGACAGGGAAGAATGGCTACACCTTC. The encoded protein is CASSRTGKNGYTF.

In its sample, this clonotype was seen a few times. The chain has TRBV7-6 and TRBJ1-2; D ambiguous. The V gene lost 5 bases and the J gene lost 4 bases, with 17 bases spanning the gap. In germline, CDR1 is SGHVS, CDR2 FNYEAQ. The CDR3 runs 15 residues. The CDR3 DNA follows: TGTGCCAGCAGCGGCGGTATTTTGACTTCCTATGGCTACACCTTC. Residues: CASSGGILTSYGYTF.

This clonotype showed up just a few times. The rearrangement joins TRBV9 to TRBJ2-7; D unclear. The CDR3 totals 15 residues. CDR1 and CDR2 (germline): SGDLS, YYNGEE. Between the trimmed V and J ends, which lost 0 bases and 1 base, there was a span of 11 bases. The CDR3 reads CASSVGVDTSYEQYF. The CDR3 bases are TGTGCCAGCAGCGTAGGTGTCGACACATCCTACGAGCAGTACTTC.

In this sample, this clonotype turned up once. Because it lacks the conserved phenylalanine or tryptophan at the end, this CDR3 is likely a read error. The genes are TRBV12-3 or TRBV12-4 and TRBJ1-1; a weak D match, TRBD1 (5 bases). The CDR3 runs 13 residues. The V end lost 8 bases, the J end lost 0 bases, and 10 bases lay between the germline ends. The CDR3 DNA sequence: TGTGCCAGCTTGGACACAATGAACACTGAAGCTTTCCTT. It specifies CASLDTMNTEAFL.

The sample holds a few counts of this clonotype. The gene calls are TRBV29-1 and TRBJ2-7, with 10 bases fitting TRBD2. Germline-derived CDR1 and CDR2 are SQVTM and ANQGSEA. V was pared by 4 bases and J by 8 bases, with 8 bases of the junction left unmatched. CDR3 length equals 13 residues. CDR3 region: CSVGSSGSKKQYF. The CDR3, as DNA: TGCAGCGTTGGCTCTAGCGGGAGTAAGAAGCAGTACTTC.

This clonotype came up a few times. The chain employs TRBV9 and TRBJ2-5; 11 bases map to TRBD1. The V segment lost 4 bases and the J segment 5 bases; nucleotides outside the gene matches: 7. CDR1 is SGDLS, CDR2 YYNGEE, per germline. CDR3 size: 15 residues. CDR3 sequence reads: CASSPGQGVRETQYF. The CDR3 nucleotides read TGTGCCAGCAGCCCGGGACAGGGGGTTAGGGAGACCCAGTACTTC.

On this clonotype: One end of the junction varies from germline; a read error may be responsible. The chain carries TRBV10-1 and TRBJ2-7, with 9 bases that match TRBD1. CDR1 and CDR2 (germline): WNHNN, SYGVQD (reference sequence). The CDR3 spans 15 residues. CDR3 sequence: CASSHPRTGDYEQYF. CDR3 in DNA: TGTGCCAGCAGCCATCCCCGGACAGGGGACTACGAGCAGTACTTC.

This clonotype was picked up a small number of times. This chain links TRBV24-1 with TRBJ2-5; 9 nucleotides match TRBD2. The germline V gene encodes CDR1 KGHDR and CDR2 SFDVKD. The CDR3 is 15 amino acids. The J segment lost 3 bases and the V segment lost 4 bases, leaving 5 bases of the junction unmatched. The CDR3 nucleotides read TGTGCCACCAGTGACCCGGGACTAGCCGAAGAGACCCAGTACTTC. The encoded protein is CATSDPGLAEETQYF.

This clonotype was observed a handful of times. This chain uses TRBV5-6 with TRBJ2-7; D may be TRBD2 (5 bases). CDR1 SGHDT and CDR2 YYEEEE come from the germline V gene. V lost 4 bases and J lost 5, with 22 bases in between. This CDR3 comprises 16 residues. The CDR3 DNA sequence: TGTGCCAGCAGCACCAAAGGTGCTTCGGGGAGCGACGAGCAGTACTTC. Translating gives CASSTKGASGSDEQYF.

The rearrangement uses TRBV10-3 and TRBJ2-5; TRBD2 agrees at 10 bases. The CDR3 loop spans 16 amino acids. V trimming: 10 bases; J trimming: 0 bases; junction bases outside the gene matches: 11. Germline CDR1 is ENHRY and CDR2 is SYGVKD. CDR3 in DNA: TGTGCCAGCAGCCTCGGACTAGCGGAGTACCAAGAGACCCAGTACTTC. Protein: CASSLGLAEYQETQYF.

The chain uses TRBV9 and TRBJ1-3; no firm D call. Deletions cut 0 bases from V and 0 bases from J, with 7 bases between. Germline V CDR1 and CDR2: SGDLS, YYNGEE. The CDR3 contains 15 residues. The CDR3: CASSVGGISGNTIYF. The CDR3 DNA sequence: TGTGCCAGCAGCGTAGGTGGGATCTCTGGAAACACCATATATTTT.

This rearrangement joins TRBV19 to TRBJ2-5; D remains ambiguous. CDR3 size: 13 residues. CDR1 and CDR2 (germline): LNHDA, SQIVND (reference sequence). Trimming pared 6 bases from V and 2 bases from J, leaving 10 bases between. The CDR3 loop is CASRNSRQETQYF. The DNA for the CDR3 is TGTGCCAGTAGAAATAGCCGACAAGAGACCCAGTACTTC.

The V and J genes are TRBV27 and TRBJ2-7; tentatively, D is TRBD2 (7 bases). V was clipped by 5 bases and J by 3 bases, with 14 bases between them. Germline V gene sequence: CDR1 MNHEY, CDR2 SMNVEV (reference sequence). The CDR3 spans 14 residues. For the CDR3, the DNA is TGTGCCAGCAGTGAGCGGGACACTTTCTACGAGCAGTACTTC. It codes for CASSERDTFYEQYF.

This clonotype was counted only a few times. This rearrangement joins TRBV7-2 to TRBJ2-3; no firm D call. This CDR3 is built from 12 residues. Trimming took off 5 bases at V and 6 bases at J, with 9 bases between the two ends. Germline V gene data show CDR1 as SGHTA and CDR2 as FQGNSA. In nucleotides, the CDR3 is TGTGCCAGCAGCCGTGCCTTGGATACGCAGTATTTT. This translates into CASSRALDTQYF.

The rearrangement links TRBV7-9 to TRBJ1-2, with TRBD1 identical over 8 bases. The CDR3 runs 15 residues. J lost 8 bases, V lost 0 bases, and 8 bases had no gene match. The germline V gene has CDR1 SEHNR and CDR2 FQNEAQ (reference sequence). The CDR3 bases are TGTGCCAGCAGCTTAGCGCTAGCAGGGACAGGAGGCTACACCTTC. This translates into CASSLALAGTGGYTF.